The 5 T cell receptor beta chains listed next were all sequenced from one sample in a study of T-cell memory formation after mild COVID-19. One entry per CDR3 protein, called by TCRdb with MiXCR from the 5' RACE reads. Of about 430,000 distinct CDR3 sequences in the sample, approximately 25% were seen once. The sequencing sample was made of PBMCs or a T cell subset sorted from them (not recorded which). These receptors were obtained from an adult woman who had mild COVID-19 (a few samples of this study predate the infection). Cell type and time point are not known.

The V and J genes are TRBV10-3 and TRBJ2-7; D is undetermined. This CDR3 region has 13 residues. Germline CDR1 reads ENHRY; CDR2 reads SYGVKD. Trimming shortened V by 4 bases and J by 9 bases, and 16 bases separated the two germline ends. The CDR3 sequence: CAISGDQYGAQYF. The CDR3 DNA reads TGTGCCATCAGTGGCGACCAATACGGCGCGCAGTACTTC.

This clonotype was seen a handful of times. The genes are TRBV12-3 or TRBV12-4 and TRBJ2-7; 8 bases match TRBD1. The CDR3 is made up of 17 amino acids. The V gene end was trimmed by 6 bases and the J gene end by 4 bases; junction bases not matched to a gene: 17. The CDR3 loop reads CASSPLPRTGPRYEQYF. Here the CDR3 DNA reads TGTGCCAGCAGCCCCCTTCCTCGGACAGGGCCGAGGTACGAGCAGTACTTC.

This clonotype showed up just a few times. V and J are TRBV15 and TRBJ1-1; weak D call: TRBD1 (6 bases). The CDR3 spans 16 residues. Germline V CDR1 and CDR2: LNHNV, YYDKDF (reference sequence). Trimming removed 0 bases at V and 4 bases at J, with 15 bases between. CDR3 nucleotides: TGTGCCACCAGCAGAGATTGGGGGGCTGGGACCACTGAAGCTTTCTTT. The encoded protein is CATSRDWGAGTTEAFF.

The rearrangement uses TRBV11-3 and TRBJ1-2, with unresolved D. Germline assignment: CDR1 SGHNT and CDR2 YENEEA. CDR3 length equals 15 residues. V lost 5 bases, J lost 8 bases, and 21 bases lay in between. In DNA, the CDR3 is TGTGCCAGCAGCCCCCGGTCGGCTACCGGTGGGGGCTACACCTTC. It translates to CASSPRSATGGGYTF.

This clonotype was seen more than once but under ten times. The chain uses TRBV20-1 and TRBJ1-2; possibly TRBD1 for D (5 bases). Trimming took 3 bases from V and 7 from J, leaving 18 bases between them. The CDR3 has 14 amino acids. Germline-derived CDR1 and CDR2 are DFQATT and SNEGSKA (reference sequence). Here the CDR3 DNA reads TGCAGTGCTAGTAGACGGGGCGGGGCGGCTGGCTACACCTTC. This translates into CSASRRGGAAGYTF.